These T cell receptor beta chains were read from a single sample in a study of blood T cells in healthy people across ages. Using its own MiXCR run on the 5' RACE reads, TCRdb lists one record per CDR3 protein. The profile shows more than 1.4 million distinct CDR3 sequences, 42% of them singletons. The sequencing sample was made of blood. The receptors were gathered from a young woman in good health. The CDR3 runs from the conserved cysteine through the conserved F or W. The D gene is left open where the match is weak. Size is stated for part of the rows, as once, few or many counts, or as a class when the clone is expanded.

15 | NA | few | TRBJ2-7 | TRBV6-5 | CASSYSPGRGYEQYF | TGTGCCAGCAGTTACTCCCCAGGCAGGGGTTACGAGCAGTACTTC
14 | NA | NA | TRBJ2-1 | TRBV9 | CASSVLASYNEQFF | TGTGCCAGCAGCGTGCTAGCTTCATACAATGAGCAGTTCTTC
15 | NA | few | TRBJ2-3 | TRBV4-2 | CASSQGDFHTDTQYF | TGTGCCAGCAGCCAAGGGGACTTTCACACAGATACGCAGTATTTT
17 | TRBD2 | NA | TRBJ2-6 | TRBV20-1 | CSATLASGNSGANVLTF | TGCAGTGCTACCCTGGCTAGCGGTAACTCTGGGGCCAACGTCCTGACTTTC
19 | NA | few | TRBJ1-2 | TRBV7-8 | CASSLQSPTSGERGYGYTF | TGTGCCAGCAGCTTACAATCGCCTACTTCGGGGGAACGGGGCTATGGCTACACCTTC
16 | NA | NA | TRBJ2-7 | TRBV18 | CASSPLRGARFYEQYF | TGTGCCAGCTCACCATTAAGGGGGGCCCGGTTCTACGAGCAGTACTTC
14 | TRBD2 | NA | TRBJ2-5 | TRBV6-5 | CATASGGRQPTQYF | TGTGCCACAGCATCGGGGGGTCGACAGCCGACCCAGTACTTC
20 | TRBD2 | NA | TRBJ2-1 | TRBV20-1 | CSARDLPSREGSRGYNEQFF | TGCAGTGCTAGAGACCTCCCCTCGCGGGAGGGCAGTCGGGGGTACAATGAGCAGTTCTTC
16 | TRBD2 | NA | TRBJ2-1 | TRBV29-1 | CSVRTSGRSGYNEQFF | TGCAGCGTCCGGACTAGCGGGAGGTCGGGGTATAATGAGCAGTTCTTC
14 | TRBD2 | NA | TRBJ2-1 | TRBV4-2 | CAIRGESSYNEQFF | TGTGCCATCCGGGGGGAAAGCTCCTACAATGAGCAGTTCTTC
16 | TRBD2 | NA | TRBJ2-3 | TRBV28 | CASAPSPRGLADTQYF | TGTGCCAGCGCCCCCTCTCCACGGGGACTAGCAGATACGCAGTATTTT
14 | NA | NA | TRBJ2-1 | TRBV27 | CVSSLGSSYNEQFF | TGTGTCAGCTCCCTGGGAAGCTCCTACAATGAGCAGTTCTTC
14 | NA | many | TRBJ1-4 | TRBV6-1 | CASRLGGAGEKLFF | TGTGCCAGCAGATTGGGGGGGGCCGGTGAAAAACTGTTTTTT
15 | NA | few | TRBJ1-2 | TRBV18 | CASSPFTRDAGGYTF | TGTGCCAGCTCACCCTTTACGCGGGACGCTGGGGGCTACACTTTC
15 | NA | few | TRBJ1-1 | TRBV6-5 | CASSYSRGLNTEAFF | TGTGCCAGCAGTTACTCCAGGGGTTTGAACACTGAAGCTTTCTTT
13 | TRBD1 | NA | TRBJ2-7 | TRBV29-1 | CSVGGQGLSEQYF | TGCAGCGTTGGGGGACAGGGGTTGTCCGAGCAGTACTTC
15 | NA | NA | TRBJ1-2 | TRBV11-2 | CASSLDGREGYGYTF | TGTGCCAGCAGCTTAGATGGGCGGGAGGGCTATGGCTACACCTTC
15 | NA | NA | TRBJ2-7 | TRBV5-1 | CASSLAGGGLYEQYF | TGCGCCAGCAGCTTGGCTGGTGGGGGATTGTACGAGCAGTACTTC
10 | NA | NA | TRBJ2-1 | TRBV20-1 | CSARAVEQFF | TGCAGTGCTAGAGCTGTGGAGCAGTTCTTC
16 | TRBD2 | few | TRBJ2-7 | TRBV4-1 | CASSPPSGGASYEQYF | TGCGCCAGCAGCCCACCTAGCGGGGGGGCCTCCTACGAGCAGTACTTC
14 | NA | NA | TRBJ2-5 | TRBV10-2 | CASSMTGAQETQYF | TGCGCCAGCAGTATGACGGGGGCGCAGGAGACCCAGTACTTC
19 | TRBD2 | few | TRBJ2-7 | TRBV12-3/TRBV12-4 | CASSYMGLAGVSESYEQYF | TGTGCCAGCAGTTATATGGGACTAGCGGGAGTATCGGAGTCCTACGAGCAGTACTTC
15 | NA | NA | TRBJ1-1 | TRBV6-1 | CASSEQGRSNTEAFF | TGTGCCAGCAGTGAACAAGGACGATCGAACACTGAAGCTTTCTTT
15 | NA | NA | TRBJ2-3 | TRBV7-6 | CASSPMGWEADTQYF | TGTGCCAGCAGCCCAATGGGCTGGGAAGCAGATACGCAGTATTTT
12 | NA | NA | TRBJ1-2 | TRBV5-1 | CASSIQGNGYTF | TGCGCCAGCAGCATTCAGGGAAATGGCTACACCTTC
16 | TRBD2 | few | TRBJ2-7 | TRBV20-1 | CSAAALGLADSYEQYF | TGCAGTGCTGCAGCCTTGGGACTAGCGGACTCCTACGAGCAGTACTTC
16 | NA | few | TRBJ2-1 | TRBV5-5 | CASSLGGPTPYNEQFF | TGTGCCAGCAGCTTGGGGGGACCAACTCCCTACAATGAGCAGTTCTTC
13 | NA | few | TRBJ2-5 | TRBV27 | CASSFKFEETQYF | TGTGCCAGCAGTTTTAAGTTTGAGGAGACCCAGTACTTC
14 | NA | few | TRBJ2-7 | TRBV4-2 | CASSQAGPGSEQYF | TGTGCCAGCAGCCAAGCCGGCCCGGGTAGCGAGCAGTACTTC
17 | TRBD1 | NA | TRBJ2-7 | TRBV2 | CASSEAGTGGGSYEQYF | TGTGCCAGCAGTGAAGCGGGGACAGGTGGGGGCTCCTACGAGCAGTACTTC
15 | NA | NA | TRBJ1-1 | TRBV21-1 | CASSKGVSMNTEAFF | TGTGCCAGCAGCAAAGGGGTTTCGATGAACACTGAAGCTTTCTTT
15 | TRBD2 | few | TRBJ2-1 | TRBV24-1 | CATSDGTSGSNEQFF | TGTGCCACCAGTGATGGGACTAGCGGGAGTAATGAGCAGTTCTTC
15 | NA | NA | TRBJ2-2 | TRBV7-2 | CASSFFLLNTGELFF | TGTGCCAGCAGCTTCTTTCTTTTGAACACCGGGGAGCTGTTTTTT
13 | NA | many | TRBJ2-5 | TRBV13 | CASSSRGLETQYF | TGTGCCAGCAGCTCAAGAGGCTTAGAGACCCAGTACTTC
15 | NA | NA | TRBJ2-3 | TRBV4-1 | CASSQDGRDTDTQYF | TGCGCCAGCAGCCAAGATGGCAGGGACACAGATACGCAGTATTTT
16 | NA | NA | TRBJ2-5 | TRBV9 | CASSVDGLGLLETQYF | TGTGCCAGCAGCGTAGACGGGTTGGGTCTGCTTGAGACCCAGTACTTC
16 | TRBD1 | NA | TRBJ2-7 | TRBV6-1 | CASSTGTGDESYEQYF | TGTGCCAGCAGTACCGGGACAGGGGATGAATCCTACGAGCAGTACTTC
15 | NA | NA | TRBJ2-4 | TRBV19 | CASSIGWVDENIQYF | TGTGCCAGTAGTATAGGATGGGTAGACGAAAACATTCAGTACTTC
14 | NA | NA | TRBJ2-3 | TRBV3-1 | CARSQVALGDTQYF | TGTGCCCGCAGCCAAGTTGCCTTGGGAGATACGCAGTATTTT
16 | NA | NA | TRBJ1-1 | TRBV11-1 | CASSDLTGPGNTEAFF | TGTGCCAGCAGCGATCTGACAGGCCCTGGGAACACTGAAGCTTTCTTT
16 | TRBD2 | NA | TRBJ2-5 | TRBV15 | CATSRDSSAGVETQYF | TGTGCCACCAGCAGAGATTCTTCTGCGGGAGTAGAGACCCAGTACTTC
9 | NA | once | TRBJ2-5 | TRBV2 | CASPERQYF | TGTGCCAGTCCCGAGCGCCAGTACTTC